This T cell receptor beta chain comes out of a study of blood T cell repertoires in COVID-19. As for the study in general: The samples span acute and convalescent COVID-19 from the United States, Italy and Spain. Nucleic acid was either cDNA or gDNA, and it came from T cells, B-cell-depleted T cells, or PBMCs.

Original analysis: Estimation of nucleated cell counts relied on the amplification of reference gene primers. Produced via immunoSEQ multiplex PCR; TCRdb's table is partial and in-frame only. The V and J calls and clone size were taken over from that table, and D and trimming were inferred from the DNA. This sample has roughly 27,000 clones, with 85% to 90% found just once. The germline V and J ends were trimmed by 0 bases and 3 bases, with 11 bases remaining between them. The V gene's germline CDR1 is MGHRA and CDR2 YSYEKL. CDR3 length: 16 residues. The specimen sequenced was peripheral blood. The chain couples TRBV4-1 to TRBJ1-4; the D gene is possibly TRBD1 (5 bases). The TCR comes from a man between 60 and 75 years old with acute or convalescent COVID-19. The CDR3 bases are TGCGCCAGCAGCCAAGAAGGGGTCTTGGCTAATGAAAAACTGTTTTTT. Amino acids: CASSQEGVLANEKLFF.